This T cell receptor (beta chain) was identified in a study of cytomegalovirus exposure and HLA in healthy donors. As for the donors, each was a healthy bone marrow donor. Concerning this clone itself: Its antigen is not identified.

Study results and limitations: In a later analysis, V- and J-gene trimming of beta chains associated with a DCLRE1C missense variant, replicated independently. Accurate prediction of HLA-A and HLA-B alleles (for most subjects) was reportedly achieved from TCR beta sequences.

Primers: 60 Vbeta forward and 13 Jbeta reverse. The data were produced by immunoSEQ multiplex PCR, yet TCRdb's version contains in-frame clones alone and is incomplete. The table shows 200,000 to 300,000 clones, with about four fifths occurring only once. This CDR3 contains 13 residues. CDR1 is SGHNT, CDR2 YYREEE, per germline (reference sequence). The V and J ends lost 4 bases and 8 bases respectively, with 15 bases between them. The sequence came from a woman in her thirties or forties in good health and CMV-seropositive. Material: PBMCs. The chain recombines TRBV5-4 with TRBJ1-1; D is undetermined. Here the CDR3 reads CASSPAYGLEAFF. The DNA for the CDR3 is TGTGCCAGCAGCCCTGCTTACGGGTTGGAAGCTTTCTTT.